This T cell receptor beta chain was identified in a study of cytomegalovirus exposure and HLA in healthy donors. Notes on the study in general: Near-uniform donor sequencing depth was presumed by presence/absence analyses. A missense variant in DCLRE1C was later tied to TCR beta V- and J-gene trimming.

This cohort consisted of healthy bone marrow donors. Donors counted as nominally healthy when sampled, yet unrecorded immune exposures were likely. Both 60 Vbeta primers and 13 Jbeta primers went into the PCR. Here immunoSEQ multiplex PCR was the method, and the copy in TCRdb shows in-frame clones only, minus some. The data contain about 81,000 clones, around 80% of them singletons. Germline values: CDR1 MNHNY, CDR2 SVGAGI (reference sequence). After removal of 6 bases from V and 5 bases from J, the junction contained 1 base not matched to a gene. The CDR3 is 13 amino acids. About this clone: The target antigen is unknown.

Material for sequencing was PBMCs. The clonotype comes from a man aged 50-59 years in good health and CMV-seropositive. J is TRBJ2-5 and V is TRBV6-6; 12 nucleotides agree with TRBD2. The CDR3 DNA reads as TGTGCCAGCAGCCTAGCGGGAGGGGAGACCCAGTACTTC. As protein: CASSLAGGETQYF.